The T cell receptor beta chain under discussion was sequenced for a study of blood T cell repertoires in COVID-19. Study-wide context: Sample material is recorded as cDNA or gDNA derived from T cells, B-cell-depleted T cells, or PBMCs.

In the study's own analysis: The assay estimated nucleated cells by amplifying reference gene primers. Assay: immunoSEQ multiplex PCR; the TCRdb copy retains only in-frame clones and omits some. The V and J calls and clone size come from that table; D and trimming were worked out from the DNA. Of around 100,000 clones in the sample, more than 75% are singletons; the top ten hold approximately 2.1%. CDR1 is SGDLS, CDR2 YYNGEE, per germline. The length of the CDR3 is 15 residues. V lost 0 bases and J lost 8, with 15 bases in between. Sequenced: peripheral blood. This receptor was taken from a human donor in a cohort sampled during active COVID-19. V is TRBV9 and J is TRBJ2-1; maybe TRBD2 (6 bases). The CDR3 nucleotides read TGTGCCAGCAGCGTAGGAGGGCAGGGAGGCTATGAGCAGTTCTTC. Its translation: CASSVGGQGGYEQFF.